This T cell receptor beta chain was captured by sequencing in a study of cytomegalovirus exposure and HLA in healthy donors. This PCR relied on a set of 60 Vbeta primers and 13 Jbeta primers. Profiling relied on immunoSEQ multiplex PCR, and the TCRdb table lists in-frame clones only, not all of them. Of roughly 180,000 clones in the sample, about 77% were seen once. The ends lost 0 bases at V and 5 bases at J; junction bases unmatched: 4. There are 15 residues in the CDR3. Germline CDR1 and CDR2: SGDLS and YYNGEE. This clonotype was sampled from a female donor in good health and CMV-seronegative. The sample comprised PBMCs. The chain uses TRBV9 and TRBJ2-3; the match to TRBD2 covers 9 bases. This CDR3 is CASSVASGVGDTQYF. The CDR3 region has the DNA TGTGCCAGCAGCGTAGCTAGCGGGGTTGGAGATACGCAGTATTTT.